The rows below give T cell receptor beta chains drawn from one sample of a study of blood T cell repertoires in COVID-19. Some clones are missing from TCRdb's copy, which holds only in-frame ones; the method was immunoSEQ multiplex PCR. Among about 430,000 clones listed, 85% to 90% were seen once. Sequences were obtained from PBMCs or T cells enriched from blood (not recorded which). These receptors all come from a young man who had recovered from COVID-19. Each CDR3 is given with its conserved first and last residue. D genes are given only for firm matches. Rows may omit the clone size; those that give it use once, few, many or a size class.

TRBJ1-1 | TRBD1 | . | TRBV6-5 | CASSPGTANTEAFF | TGTGCCAGCAGTCCCGGGACAGCGAACACTGAAGCTTTCTTT
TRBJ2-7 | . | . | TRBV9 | CASSVFPAGAYEQYF | TGTGCCAGCAGCGTATTCCCCGCAGGGGCCTACGAGCAGTACTTC
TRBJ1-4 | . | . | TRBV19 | CASSTPRGGYEKLFF | TGTGCCAGTAGTACCCCACGTGGTGGCTATGAAAAACTGTTTTTT
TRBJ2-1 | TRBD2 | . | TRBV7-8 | CASSIPGLAGVFNEQFF | TGTGCCAGCAGCATACCGGGACTAGCGGGAGTCTTCAATGAGCAGTTCTTC
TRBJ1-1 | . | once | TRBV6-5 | CASRWGGNTEAFF | TGTGCCAGCAGGTGGGGGGGTAACACTGAAGCTTTCTTT
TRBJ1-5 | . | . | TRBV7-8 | CASSLVGVSISNQPQHF | TGTGCCAGCAGCTTAGTAGGGGTCTCAATTAGCAATCAGCCCCAGCATTTT
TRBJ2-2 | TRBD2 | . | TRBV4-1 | CASSQVVVSGSRTGELFF | TGCGCCAGCAGCCAAGTAGTCGTTAGCGGGAGCAGAACCGGGGAGCTGTTTTTT
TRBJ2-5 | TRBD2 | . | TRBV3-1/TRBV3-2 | CASSLRTSGRGETQYF | TGTGCCAGCAGCCTACGGACTAGCGGGAGAGGAGAGACCCAGTACTTC
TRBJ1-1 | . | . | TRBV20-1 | CSARVQTEAFF | TGCAGTGCTAGAGTGCAGACTGAAGCTTTCTTT
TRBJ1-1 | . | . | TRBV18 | CASSPPSLNTEAFF | TGTGCCAGCTCACCACCGAGTTTGAACACTGAAGCTTTCTTT
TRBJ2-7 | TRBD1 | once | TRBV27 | CASSSPGQGAHEQYF | TGTGCCAGCAGTTCCCCGGGACAGGGGGCCCACGAGCAGTACTTC
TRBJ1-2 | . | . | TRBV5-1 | CASRASGNPLVGYTF | TGCGCCAGCAGGGCCTCCGGGAACCCTTTGGTCGGCTACACCTTC
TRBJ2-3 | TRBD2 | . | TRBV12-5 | CASGLSTGGPVTDTQYF | TGTGCTAGTGGTTTGTCGACGGGAGGGCCCGTCACAGATACGCAGTATTTT
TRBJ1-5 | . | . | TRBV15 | CATSRKGTNQPQHF | TGTGCCACCAGCAGGAAGGGGACTAATCAGCCCCAGCATTTT
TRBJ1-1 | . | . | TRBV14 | CASSQVVDTEAFF | TGTGCCAGCAGCCAAGTGGTAGATACTGAAGCTTTCTTT